One sample yielded the 27 T cell receptor beta chains listed below, sequenced in a study of cytomegalovirus exposure and HLA in healthy donors. Measured with immunoSEQ multiplex PCR; TCRdb has only the in-frame clones, and not every one. The sample shows about 120,000 clones, approximately 81% of them seen only once. What was sequenced was PBMCs. Receptor source: a woman aged 25 to 39 in good health and CMV-seronegative.

The chain recombines TRBV29-1 with TRBJ2-7; 7 bases fit TRBD1. Germline V gene sequence: CDR1 SQVTM, CDR2 ANQGSEA. This CDR3 is 13 amino acids long. V shed 4 bases and J 1 base; nucleotides not matched to a gene: 4. CDR3 sequence (DNA): TGCAGCGTTGTAGGGGGCGGATCCTACGAGCAGTACTTC. It codes for CSVVGGGSYEQYF.

The V gene is TRBV5-1, the J gene TRBJ2-1; 8 nucleotides align to TRBD1. The CDR3 runs 15 residues. Germline loops: CDR1 SGHRS, CDR2 YFSETQ. V trimming: 5 bases; J trimming: 4 bases; junction bases outside the gene matches: 8. The DNA of the CDR3 is TGCGCCAGCAGTCGTGTGGACAGGGAGTACAATGAGCAGTTCTTC. Residues: CASSRVDREYNEQFF.

V gene TRBV29-1 combines with J gene TRBJ1-1, with 11 bases fitting TRBD1. J lost 3 bases, V lost 7 bases, and 4 bases had no gene match. Germline CDR1 reads SQVTM; CDR2 reads ANQGSEA. The CDR3 covers 13 residues. CDR3 sequence (DNA): TGCAGCGGAGCGGGACAGGGGGACACTGAAGCTTTCTTT. As protein: CSGAGQGDTEAFF.

The V gene is TRBV5-6, the J gene TRBJ1-2, with D possibly matching TRBD1 (5 bases). The CDR3 has 15 residues. The germline V gene has CDR1 SGHDT and CDR2 YYEEEE. Deletions cut 0 bases from V and 4 bases from J, with 13 bases between. The CDR3 sequence is CASSLEVGGTYGYTF. In DNA, the CDR3 is TGTGCCAGCAGCTTGGAGGTCGGGGGGACCTATGGCTACACCTTC.

The chain couples TRBV6-1 to TRBJ1-5; D is possibly TRBD1 (5 bases). V lost 3 bases and J 9 bases, leaving 18 bases between the germline ends. Germline CDR1 is MNHNS and CDR2 is SASEGT. The CDR3 is 15 amino acids. The CDR3 reads CASSELGQAGRPQHF. The CDR3 nucleotides read TGTGCCAGCAGTGAGTTGGGGCAGGCCGGGAGGCCCCAGCATTTT.

V usage is TRBV18 and J usage is TRBJ2-1; a weak D match, TRBD2 (5 bases). V was clipped by 3 bases and J by 2 bases, with 11 bases between them. The V gene's germline CDR1 is KGHSH and CDR2 LQKENI. The CDR3 is 15 amino acids. The CDR3 DNA follows: TGTGCCAGCTCACCCTCGGCGGGTACCTACAATGAGCAGTTCTTC. Residues: CASSPSAGTYNEQFF.

This chain uses TRBV29-1 with TRBJ2-3; TRBD1 agrees at 7 bases. With V trimmed by 6 bases and J by 4 bases, 4 bases remained unmatched. CDR1 and CDR2 from the germline V gene are SQVTM and ANQGSEA. This CDR3 is built from 12 residues. The CDR3 sequence: CSVGDSADTQYF. In DNA form, the CDR3 reads TGCAGCGTGGGGGACAGCGCAGATACGCAGTATTTT.

Regarding this clone: An end of the junction differs from the germline gene, which may be a read error. The chain links TRBV4-1 to TRBJ2-7; D is possibly TRBD2 (6 bases). CDR3 length equals 15 residues. Germline V gene lookup returns CDR1 MGHRA and CDR2 YSYEKL. CDR3 coding DNA: TGCGCCAGCAGCCAAGGGGGGGACCACCGGGGCGAGCAGCACTTC. Translation: CASSQGGDHRGEQHF.

This clone turned up a few times. V gene TRBV30 combines with J gene TRBJ1-6, with a tentative D call TRBD1 (5 bases). The CDR3 runs to 15 residues. The V end was cut by 8 bases, the J end by 9 bases, with 23 bases between. Germline V gene sequence: CDR1 GTSNPN, CDR2 SVGIG (reference sequence). In DNA, the CDR3 is TGTGCCCTTTCGGGACTGTCGGGCGGATTTTCACCCCTCCACTTT. The encoded protein is CALSGLSGGFSPLHF.

This sequence joins TRBV4-1 and TRBJ2-1; 8 bases align to TRBD2. The CDR3 is 16 residues long. Germline V gene sequence: CDR1 MGHRA, CDR2 YSYEKL. V lost 3 bases and J lost 1; bases outside the gene matches: 5. The CDR3 DNA sequence: TGCGCCAGCAGCCAGCCGGGGGGGGTTTCCTACAATGAGCAGTTCTTC. Its protein product is CASSQPGGVSYNEQFF.

This clone has more than one count but fewer than ten. V gene TRBV10-2 combines with J gene TRBJ2-1; TRBD2 aligns across 8 bases. J lost 2 bases, V lost 4 bases, and 7 bases had no gene match. The CDR3 consists of 16 residues. Germline V CDR1 and CDR2: WSHSY, SAAADI. The chain's CDR3 is CASSAGRGATYNEQFF. The CDR3 DNA is TGCGCCAGCAGTGCTGGGCGGGGGGCAACCTACAATGAGCAGTTCTTC.

The chain uses TRBV11-3 and TRBJ2-1; 11 bases agree with TRBD2. The CDR3 runs 17 residues. V trimming: 5 bases; J trimming: 5 bases; junction bases outside the gene matches: 11. Germline V gene data show CDR1 as SGHNT and CDR2 as YENEEA. This CDR3 reads CASSLRTSGFGDNEQFF. DNA of the CDR3: TGTGCCAGCAGCCTAAGGACTAGCGGGTTCGGGGACAATGAGCAGTTCTTC.

The chain joins TRBV30 to TRBJ1-1; D uncertain. The CDR3 totals 17 residues. The V gene lost 4 bases and the J gene lost 1 base, with 22 bases spanning the gap. CDR1 and CDR2 from the germline V gene are GTSNPN and SVGIG (reference sequence). CDR3 sequence: CAWTWGGFRFPNTEAFF. CDR3 DNA sequence: TGTGCCTGGACCTGGGGAGGCTTCCGTTTCCCGAACACTGAAGCTTTCTTT.

The rearrangement links TRBV19 to TRBJ1-2; TRBD1 aligns across 7 bases. CDR3 length: 15 residues. Germline loops: CDR1 LNHDA, CDR2 SQIVND (reference sequence). The J segment lost 7 bases and the V segment lost 5 bases, leaving 13 bases of the junction unmatched. The CDR3 nucleotides are TGTGCCAGTAGTTTCCTGGGACAGACAGACTTTGGCTACACCTTC. It is translated as CASSFLGQTDFGYTF.

The V gene is TRBV14, the J gene TRBJ1-2; D might be TRBD1 (6 bases). Germline loops: CDR1 SGHDN, CDR2 FVKESK. With 1 base removed from V and 4 bases from J, the gap between germline ends came to 10 bases. The CDR3 length is 14 residues. The DNA for the CDR3 is TGTGCCAGCAGCCAAGCGACAGGACGCTATGGCTACACCTTC. It codes for CASSQATGRYGYTF.

This clone was seen a single time. V and J are TRBV5-1 and TRBJ1-3, with a possible D match to TRBD1 (6 bases). Germline CDR1 SGHRS, CDR2 YFSETQ. CDR3 size: 16 residues. The V and J ends lost 0 bases and 0 bases respectively, with 10 bases between them. DNA of the CDR3: TGCGCCAGCAGCTTGGGTTACAGGGCCTCTGGAAACACCATATATTTT. It yields the protein CASSLGYRASGNTIYF.

As for this clone: Other DNA sequences in the sample encode the same CDR3. The chain carries TRBV4-1 and TRBJ1-2; D not certain. V was cut by 1 base and J by 2 bases, with 5 bases left in between. Per the germline V gene, CDR1 is MGHRA and CDR2 is YSYEKL. The CDR3 has 13 amino acids. CDR3 sequence: CASSQALNYGYTF. The CDR3 DNA follows: TGCGCCAGCAGCCAAGCCCTAAACTATGGCTACACCTTC.

The chain recombines TRBV30 with TRBJ2-4, with 11 nucleotides matching TRBD1. Germline V gene data show CDR1 as GTSNPN and CDR2 as SVGIG (reference sequence). The CDR3 length is 16 residues. V lost 1 base and J lost 1; bases outside the gene matches: 3. CDR3 region: CAWSGGQGAAKNIQYF. CDR3 nucleotide sequence: TGTGCCTGGAGTGGCGGACAGGGGGCCGCCAAAAACATTCAGTACTTC. Full variable domain (rest looked up from reference TRBV30 and TRBJ2-4): SQTIHQWPATLVQPVGSPLSLECTVEGTSNPNLYWYRQAAGRGLQLLFYSVGIGQISSEVPQNLSASRPQDRQFILSSKKLLLSDSGFYLCAWSGGQGAAKNIQYFGAGTRLSVL.

A note on this clone: One end of the junction fails to match germline, which may point to a read error. The sample contains more than one DNA sequence encoding this CDR3. This rearrangement joins TRBV7-2 to TRBJ1-2; 10 nucleotides line up with TRBD1. The length of the CDR3 is 13 residues. Germline CDR1 and CDR2: SGHTA and FQGNSA. The CDR3 loop is CASSLGTGDGYTF. The CDR3, as DNA: TGTGCCAGCAGTTTAGGGACAGGGGATGGCTACACCTTC.

This clone was counted a single time. The chain couples TRBV7-6 to TRBJ1-1, with TRBD1 as a possible D gene (5 bases). This CDR3 has 14 residues. CDR1 is SGHVS, CDR2 FNYEAQ, per germline. Between the trimmed V and J ends, which lost 1 base and 4 bases, there was a span of 10 bases. The CDR3 region has the DNA TGTGCCAGCAGCTTAGGGGGCCAGAGCACTGAAGCTTTCTTT. Amino acid sequence: CASSLGGQSTEAFF.

The chain uses TRBV12-5 and TRBJ1-1; no definite D call. Germline values: CDR1 LGHNT, CDR2 FRNRAP. Trimming shortened V by 7 bases and J by 3 bases, and 12 bases separated the two germline ends. CDR3 size: 13 residues. This CDR3 is CASVSRSDTEAFF. The CDR3 DNA sequence: TGTGCTAGTGTGTCCCGATCAGACACTGAAGCTTTCTTT.

The chain recombines TRBV19 with TRBJ1-5; 9 bases agree with TRBD1. The CDR3 contains 18 residues. Germline lookup yields CDR1 LNHDA and CDR2 SQIVND (reference sequence). With V trimmed by 0 bases and J by 0 bases, 6 bases remained unmatched. For the CDR3, the DNA is TGTGCCAGTAGTATAGATAGGGGACAGGGCTATAGCAATCAGCCCCAGCATTTT. Its translation is CASSIDRGQGYSNQPQHF.

The chain joins TRBV6-5 to TRBJ2-7; 8 bases fit TRBD2. The CDR3 loop spans 11 amino acids. Per the germline V gene, CDR1 is MNHEY and CDR2 is SVGAGI. J lost 2 bases, V lost 10 bases, and 1 base had no gene match. The CDR3 region has the DNA TGTGCCACCGGGGGGGCCTACGAGCAGTACTTC. It encodes CATGGAYEQYF.

This clone has a single count. The V and J genes are TRBV4-3 and TRBJ1-1; D is ambiguous. Germline V gene sequence: CDR1 LGHNA, CDR2 YSLEER. There are 14 residues in the CDR3. V dropped 4 bases and J dropped 6 bases, with 15 bases sitting between them. CDR3 bases: TGCGCCAGCAGCCTCGTAAACGGTGGTCCTGAAGCTTTCTTT. Its protein is CASSLVNGGPEAFF.

The rearrangement uses TRBV7-2 and TRBJ2-7, with D perhaps matching TRBD2 (5 bases). Germline-derived CDR1 and CDR2 are SGHTA and FQGNSA. This CDR3 spans 12 amino acids. V lost 1 base and J lost 6, with 7 bases in between. The CDR3 region has the DNA TGTGCCAGCAGCTTAGTCGGGGTCGAGCAGTACTTC. Residues: CASSLVGVEQYF.

The chain recombines TRBV5-1 with TRBJ1-2, with D perhaps TRBD1 (6 bases). The CDR3 extends over 18 amino acids. Germline V gene data show CDR1 as SGHRS and CDR2 as YFSETQ. V was pared by 4 bases and J by 2 bases, with 24 bases between. The DNA of the CDR3 is TGCGCCAGCAGCGGCTCAGCAGGGGATTCAACGGCGAACTATGGCTACACCTTC. Translation gives CASSGSAGDSTANYGYTF.

The gene calls are TRBV9 and TRBJ1-1; TRBD1 aligns across 9 bases. The V segment lost 0 bases and the J segment 4 bases; nucleotides outside the gene matches: 7. Germline V lookup: CDR1 SGDLS, CDR2 YYNGEE. This CDR3 region has 16 residues. Written as DNA, the CDR3 is TGTGCCAGCAGCGTAGGGACAGGGGCTGCGACCACTGAAGCTTTCTTT. The encoded protein is CASSVGTGAATTEAFF.